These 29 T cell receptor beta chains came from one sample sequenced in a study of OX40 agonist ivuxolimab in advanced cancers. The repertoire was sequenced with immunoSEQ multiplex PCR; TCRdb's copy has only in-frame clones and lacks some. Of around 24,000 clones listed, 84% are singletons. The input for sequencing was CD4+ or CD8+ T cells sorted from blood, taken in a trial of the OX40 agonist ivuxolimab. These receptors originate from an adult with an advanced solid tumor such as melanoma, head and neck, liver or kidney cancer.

CDR3 nucleotides: TGTGCCAGCAGTTCCCTAAAGCTAGCGGGAGCAGATACGCAGTATTTT. Amino acid sequence: CASSSLKLAGADTQYF. The J gene is TRBJ2-3, the V gene TRBV28; 10 nucleotides match TRBD2. V dropped 4 bases and J dropped 4; count of bases not matched to a gene: 8. The length of the CDR3 is 16 residues. CDR1 MDHEN and CDR2 SYDVKM come from the germline V gene. Combining the CDR3 with reference TRBV28 and TRBJ2-3 gives the whole variable domain DVKVTQSSRYLVKRTGEKVFLECVQDMDHENMFWYRQDPGLGLRLIYFSYDVKMKEKGDIPEGYSVSREKKERFSLILESASTNQTSMYLCASSSLKLAGADTQYFGPGTRLTVL.

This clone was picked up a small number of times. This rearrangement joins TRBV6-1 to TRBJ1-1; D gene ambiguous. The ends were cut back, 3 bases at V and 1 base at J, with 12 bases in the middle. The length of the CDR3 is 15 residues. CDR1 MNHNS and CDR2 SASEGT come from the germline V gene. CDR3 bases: TGTGCCAGCAGTGACGGCTCGGCCGGGAACACTGAAGCTTTCTTT. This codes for CASSDGSAGNTEAFF.

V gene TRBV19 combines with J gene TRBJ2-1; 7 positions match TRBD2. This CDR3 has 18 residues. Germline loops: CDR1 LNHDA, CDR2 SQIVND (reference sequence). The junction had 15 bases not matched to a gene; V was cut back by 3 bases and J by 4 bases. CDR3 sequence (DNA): TGTGCCAGTAGTATCGGGGGAGGTCTAGCGGCGCCATACAATGAGCAGTTCTTC. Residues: CASSIGGGLAAPYNEQFF.

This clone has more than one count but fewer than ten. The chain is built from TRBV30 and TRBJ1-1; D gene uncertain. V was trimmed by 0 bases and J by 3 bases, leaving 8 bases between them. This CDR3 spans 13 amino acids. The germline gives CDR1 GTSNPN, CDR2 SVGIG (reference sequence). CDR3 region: CAWSVRRDTEAFF. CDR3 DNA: TGTGCCTGGAGTGTAAGGAGGGACACTGAAGCTTTCTTT.

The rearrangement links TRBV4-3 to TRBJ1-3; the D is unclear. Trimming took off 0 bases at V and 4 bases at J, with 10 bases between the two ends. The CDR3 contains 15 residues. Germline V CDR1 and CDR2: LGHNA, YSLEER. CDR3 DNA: TGCGCCAGCAGCCAAGATTCCGGGTTCGGAAACACCATATATTTT. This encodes CASSQDSGFGNTIYF.

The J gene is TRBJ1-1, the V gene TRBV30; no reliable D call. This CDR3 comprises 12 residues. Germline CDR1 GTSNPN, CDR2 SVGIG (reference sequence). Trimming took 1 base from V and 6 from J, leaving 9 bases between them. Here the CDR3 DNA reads TGTGCCTGGAGTGGCGGAGGGCCTGAAGCTTTCTTT. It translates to CAWSGGGPEAFF.

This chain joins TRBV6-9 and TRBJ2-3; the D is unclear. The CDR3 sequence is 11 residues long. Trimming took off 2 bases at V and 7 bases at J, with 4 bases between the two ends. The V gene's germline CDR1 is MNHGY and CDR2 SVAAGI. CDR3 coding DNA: TGTGCCAGCAGTTATGGCCATACGCAGTATTTT. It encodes CASSYGHTQYF.

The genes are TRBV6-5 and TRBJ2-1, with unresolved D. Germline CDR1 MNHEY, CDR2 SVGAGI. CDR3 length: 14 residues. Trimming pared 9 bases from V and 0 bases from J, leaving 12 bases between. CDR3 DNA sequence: TGTGCCAGTTATGGCGGAAGCTCCTACAATGAGCAGTTCTTC. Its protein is CASYGGSSYNEQFF.

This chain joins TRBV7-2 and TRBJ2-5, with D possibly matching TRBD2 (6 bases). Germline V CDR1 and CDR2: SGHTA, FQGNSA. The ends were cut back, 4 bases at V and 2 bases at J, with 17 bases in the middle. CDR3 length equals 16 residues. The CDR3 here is CASSSGVGIGQETQYF. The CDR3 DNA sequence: TGTGCCAGCAGCTCGGGGGTGGGGATTGGGCAAGAGACCCAGTACTTC. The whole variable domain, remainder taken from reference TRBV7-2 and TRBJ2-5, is GAGVSQSPSNKVTEKGKDVELRCDPISGHTALYWYRQSLGQGLEFLIYFQGNSAPDKSGLPSDRFSAERTGGSVSTLTIQRTQQEDSAVYLCASSSGVGIGQETQYFGPGTRLLVL.

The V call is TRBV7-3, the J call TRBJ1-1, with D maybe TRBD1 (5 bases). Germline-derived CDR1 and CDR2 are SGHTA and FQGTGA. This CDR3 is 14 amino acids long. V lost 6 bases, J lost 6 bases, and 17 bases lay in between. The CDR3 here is CASSFSPGESEAFF. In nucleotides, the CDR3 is TGTGCCAGCAGTTTCAGCCCGGGGGAGTCTGAAGCTTTCTTT.

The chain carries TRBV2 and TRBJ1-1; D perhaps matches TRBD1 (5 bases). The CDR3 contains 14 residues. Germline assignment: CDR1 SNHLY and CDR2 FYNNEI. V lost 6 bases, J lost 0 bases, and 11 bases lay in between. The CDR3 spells CASSRQRLNTEAFF. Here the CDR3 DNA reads TGTGCCAGCAGCCGACAGCGCCTGAACACTGAAGCTTTCTTT.

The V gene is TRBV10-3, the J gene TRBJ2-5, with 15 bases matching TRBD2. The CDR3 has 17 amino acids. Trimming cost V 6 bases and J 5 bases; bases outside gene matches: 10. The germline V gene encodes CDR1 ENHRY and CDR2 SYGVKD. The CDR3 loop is CAISPGLAGGRWETQYF. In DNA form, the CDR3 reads TGTGCCATCAGCCCCGGACTAGCGGGGGGGCGCTGGGAGACCCAGTACTTC.

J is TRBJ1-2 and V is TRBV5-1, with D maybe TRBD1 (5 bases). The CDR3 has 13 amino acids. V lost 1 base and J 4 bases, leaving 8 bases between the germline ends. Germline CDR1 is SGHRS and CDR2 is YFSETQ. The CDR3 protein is CASSLSQGYGYTF. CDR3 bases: TGCGCCAGCAGCTTGTCCCAGGGCTATGGCTACACCTTC.

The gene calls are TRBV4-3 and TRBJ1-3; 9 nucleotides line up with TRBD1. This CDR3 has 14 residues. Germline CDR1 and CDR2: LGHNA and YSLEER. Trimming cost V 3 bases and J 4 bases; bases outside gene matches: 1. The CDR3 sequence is CASSQGQGGNTIYF. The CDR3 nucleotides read TGCGCCAGCAGCCAGGGACAGGGAGGAAACACCATATATTTT.

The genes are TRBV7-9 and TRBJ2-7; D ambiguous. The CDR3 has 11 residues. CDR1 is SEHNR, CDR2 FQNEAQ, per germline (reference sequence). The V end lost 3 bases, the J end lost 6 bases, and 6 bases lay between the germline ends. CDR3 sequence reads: CASSFNLEQYF. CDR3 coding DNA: TGTGCCAGCAGCTTCAATCTCGAGCAGTACTTC. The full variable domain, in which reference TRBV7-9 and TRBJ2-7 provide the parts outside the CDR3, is DTGVSQNPRHKITKRGQNVTFRCDPISEHNRLYWYRQTLGQGPEFLTYFQNEAQLEKSRLLSDRFSAERPKGSFSTLEIQRTEQGDSAMYLCASSFNLEQYFGPGTRLTVT.

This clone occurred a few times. CDR3 coding DNA: TGCGCCAGCAGCCGCGCTGACGGTAACTATGGCTACACCTTC. Encoded protein: CASSRADGNYGYTF. The V call is TRBV4-3, the J call TRBJ1-2; the D is unclear. Trimming removed 4 bases from V and 1 base from J, with 10 bases in between. The germline gives CDR1 LGHNA, CDR2 YSLEER. The CDR3 contains 14 residues.

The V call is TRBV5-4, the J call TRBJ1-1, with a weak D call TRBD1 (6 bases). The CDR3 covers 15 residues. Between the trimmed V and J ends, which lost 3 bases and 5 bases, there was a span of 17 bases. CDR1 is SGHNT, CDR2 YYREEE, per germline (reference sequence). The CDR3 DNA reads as TGTGCCAGCAGCTGGGCCAGAGGGCAGGGGACTGAAGCTTTCTTT. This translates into CASSWARGQGTEAFF.

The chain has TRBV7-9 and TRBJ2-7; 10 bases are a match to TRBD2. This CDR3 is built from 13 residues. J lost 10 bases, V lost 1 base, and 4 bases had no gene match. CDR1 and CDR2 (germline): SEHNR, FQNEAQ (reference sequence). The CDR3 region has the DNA TGTGCCAGCAGCTTAGGGGCTAGCGGGAGACAGTACTTC. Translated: CASSLGASGRQYF.

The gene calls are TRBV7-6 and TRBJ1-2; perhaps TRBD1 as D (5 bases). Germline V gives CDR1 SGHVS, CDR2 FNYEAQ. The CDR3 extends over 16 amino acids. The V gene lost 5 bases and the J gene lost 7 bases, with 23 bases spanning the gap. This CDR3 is CASSQGGGEGPGGYTF. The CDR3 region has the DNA TGTGCCAGCAGCCAGGGAGGCGGCGAGGGGCCAGGTGGCTACACCTTC.

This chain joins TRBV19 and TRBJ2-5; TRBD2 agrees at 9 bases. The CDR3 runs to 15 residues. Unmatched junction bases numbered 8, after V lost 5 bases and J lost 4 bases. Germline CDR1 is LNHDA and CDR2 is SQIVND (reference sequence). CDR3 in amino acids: CASSLSGSKGETQYF. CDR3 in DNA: TGTGCCAGTAGTCTTAGCGGGAGTAAGGGAGAGACCCAGTACTTC.

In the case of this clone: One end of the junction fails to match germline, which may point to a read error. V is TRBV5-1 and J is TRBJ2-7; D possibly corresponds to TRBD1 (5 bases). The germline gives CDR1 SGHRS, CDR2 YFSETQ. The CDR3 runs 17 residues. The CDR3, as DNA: TGCGTCAGCAGCTTGTTGGGGCCGGATGACTCTCTCTACGAGCAGTACTTC. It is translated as CVSSLLGPDDSLYEQYF.

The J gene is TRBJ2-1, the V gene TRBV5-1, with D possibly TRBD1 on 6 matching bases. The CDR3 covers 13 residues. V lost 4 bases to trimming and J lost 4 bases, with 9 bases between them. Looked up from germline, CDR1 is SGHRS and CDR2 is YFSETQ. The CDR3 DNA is TGCGCCAGCAGCCCCCAGGGGTACAATGAGCAGTTCTTC. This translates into CASSPQGYNEQFF.

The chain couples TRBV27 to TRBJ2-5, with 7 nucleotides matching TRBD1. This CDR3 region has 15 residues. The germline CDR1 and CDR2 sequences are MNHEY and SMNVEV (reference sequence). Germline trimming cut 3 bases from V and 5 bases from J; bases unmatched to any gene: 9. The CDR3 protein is CASSLTGSLWETQYF. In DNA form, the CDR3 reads TGTGCCAGCAGTTTGACAGGGTCTCTGTGGGAGACCCAGTACTTC.

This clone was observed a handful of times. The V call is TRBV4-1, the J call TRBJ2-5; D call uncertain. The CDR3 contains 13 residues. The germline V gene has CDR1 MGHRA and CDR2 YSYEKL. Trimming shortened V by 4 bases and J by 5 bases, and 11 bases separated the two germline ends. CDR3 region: CASSLSLRETQYF. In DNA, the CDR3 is TGCGCCAGCAGCCTATCCCTAAGGGAGACCCAGTACTTC.

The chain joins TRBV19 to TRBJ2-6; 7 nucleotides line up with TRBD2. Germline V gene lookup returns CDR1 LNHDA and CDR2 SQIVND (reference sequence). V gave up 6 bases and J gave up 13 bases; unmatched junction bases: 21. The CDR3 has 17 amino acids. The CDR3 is CASRSSPASGGSRVLTF. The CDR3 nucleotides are TGTGCCAGTAGAAGTAGCCCTGCCTCCGGGGGGTCGAGAGTCCTGACTTTC.

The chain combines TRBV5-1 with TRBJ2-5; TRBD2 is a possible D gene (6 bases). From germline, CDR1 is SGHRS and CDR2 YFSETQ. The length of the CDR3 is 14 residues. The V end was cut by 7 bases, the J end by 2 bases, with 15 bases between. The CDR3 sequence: CASATLGSQETQYF. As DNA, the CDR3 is TGCGCCAGCGCAACCCTCGGGAGTCAAGAGACCCAGTACTTC.

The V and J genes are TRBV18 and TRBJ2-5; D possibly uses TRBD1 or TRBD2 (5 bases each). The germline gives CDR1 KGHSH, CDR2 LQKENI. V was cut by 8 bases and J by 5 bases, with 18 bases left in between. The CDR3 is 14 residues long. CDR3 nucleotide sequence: TGTGCCAGCCGCCCCGAGGGGTCGATCGAGACCCAGTACTTC. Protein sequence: CASRPEGSIETQYF.

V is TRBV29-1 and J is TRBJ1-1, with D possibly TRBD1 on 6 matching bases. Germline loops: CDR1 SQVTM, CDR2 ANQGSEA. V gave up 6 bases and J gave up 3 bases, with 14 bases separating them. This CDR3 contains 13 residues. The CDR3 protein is CSVKLPGDTEAFF. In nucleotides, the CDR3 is TGCAGCGTAAAGCTCCCAGGGGACACTGAAGCTTTCTTT. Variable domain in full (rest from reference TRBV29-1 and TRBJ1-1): SAVISQKPSRDICQRGTSLTIQCQVDSQVTMMFWYRQQPGQSLTLIATANQGSEATYESGFVIDKFPISRPNLTFSTLTVSNMSPEDSSIYLCSVKLPGDTEAFFGQGTRLTVV.

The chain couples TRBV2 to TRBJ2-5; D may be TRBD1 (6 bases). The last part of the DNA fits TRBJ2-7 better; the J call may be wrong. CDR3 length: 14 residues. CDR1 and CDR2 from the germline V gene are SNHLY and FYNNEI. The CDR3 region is CASSDRGGRYEQYF. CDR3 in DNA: TGTGCCAGCAGTGACAGGGGCGGACGATACGAGCAGTACTTC.